Below, 31 T cell receptor beta chains from the same sample are listed, as sequenced in a study of cytomegalovirus exposure and HLA in healthy donors. 60 Vbeta and 13 Jbeta primers were used in PCR. The table came from immunoSEQ multiplex PCR; TCRdb's copy has only in-frame clones and leaves some out. The sample contains around 200,000 clones, more than 65% of which appear only once. Sequenced material: PBMCs. The receptor set was obtained from a girl aged 2 to 10 in good health and CMV-seropositive.

The rearrangement uses TRBV29-1 and TRBJ1-1, with D maybe TRBD1 (6 bases). Looked up from germline, CDR1 is SQVTM and CDR2 is ANQGSEA. The germline V and J ends were trimmed by 7 bases and 2 bases, with 14 bases remaining between them. This CDR3 has 13 amino acids. The CDR3 region is CSGLQGYNTEAFF. The CDR3 region has the DNA TGCAGCGGGCTACAGGGATACAACACTGAAGCTTTCTTT. Full variable domain (remainder filled in from reference TRBV29-1 and TRBJ1-1): SAVISQKPSRDICQRGTSLTIQCQVDSQVTMMFWYRQQPGQSLTLIATANQGSEATYESGFVIDKFPISRPNLTFSTLTVSNMSPEDSSIYLCSGLQGYNTEAFFGQGTRLTVV.

The chain is built from TRBV19 and TRBJ1-5, with D possibly matching TRBD1 (6 bases). Germline CDR1 and CDR2: LNHDA and SQIVND (reference sequence). The length of the CDR3 is 13 residues. V lost 5 bases and J 3 bases, leaving 8 bases between the germline ends. In nucleotides, the CDR3 is TGTGCCAGTAGTGGACAGTTCAATCAGCCCCAGCATTTT. Translation gives CASSGQFNQPQHF.

The table lists this clone with a count of one. The J gene is TRBJ2-1, the V gene TRBV4-1, with 8 bases that match TRBD2. This CDR3 is built from 16 residues. The junction had 6 bases not matched to a gene; V was cut back by 1 base and J by 4 bases. Germline assignment: CDR1 MGHRA and CDR2 YSYEKL. The CDR3 DNA sequence: TGCGCCAGCAGCCAAGCAAAGCGGGGGCCTTACAATGAGCAGTTCTTC. Its translation is CASSQAKRGPYNEQFF.

This rearrangement joins TRBV9 to TRBJ1-2; the D is unclear. Trimming took off 2 bases at V and 3 bases at J, with 8 bases between the two ends. This CDR3 region has 13 residues. Germline V lookup: CDR1 SGDLS, CDR2 YYNGEE. The CDR3 coding sequence is TGTGCCAGCAGCGTTCGAGTGGACTATGGCTACACCTTC. Its protein is CASSVRVDYGYTF.

The J gene is TRBJ1-4, the V gene TRBV25-1, with no clear D. This CDR3 is built from 15 residues. V lost 1 base and J lost 5, with 11 bases in between. Looked up from germline, CDR1 is MGHDK and CDR2 is SYGVNS. In DNA form, the CDR3 reads TGTGCCAGCAGTGAATTAGGGAGGGCGAATGAAAAACTGTTTTTT. Amino acid sequence: CASSELGRANEKLFF.

This chain connects TRBV12-5 to TRBJ1-5, with D maybe TRBD1 (5 bases). The CDR3 is 14 residues long. V was trimmed by 4 bases and J by 3 bases, leaving 10 bases between them. Germline CDR1 is LGHNT and CDR2 is FRNRAP. The CDR3 sequence: CASGYSGNNQPQHF. For the CDR3, the DNA is TGTGCTAGTGGTTATTCAGGGAACAATCAGCCCCAGCATTTT.

V and J are TRBV4-1 and TRBJ2-2, with 9 bases lining up with TRBD2. This CDR3 has 18 amino acids. J gave up 5 bases and V 0 bases, and 10 bases lay outside the gene matches. Per the germline V gene, CDR1 is MGHRA and CDR2 is YSYEKL. The CDR3 loop reads CASSQDWAGGLGTGELFF. CDR3 bases: TGCGCCAGCAGCCAAGATTGGGCGGGGGGGCTAGGAACCGGGGAGCTGTTTTTT.

This chain links TRBV7-3 with TRBJ1-2; perhaps TRBD1 as D (6 bases). Germline CDR1 and CDR2: SGHTA and FQGTGA. The CDR3 is made up of 13 amino acids. With 5 bases removed from V and 4 bases from J, the gap between germline ends came to 11 bases. The CDR3 reads CASSLQGSYGYTF. CDR3 sequence (DNA): TGTGCCAGCAGCCTCCAGGGGTCCTATGGCTACACCTTC.

The chain links TRBV27 to TRBJ1-4; D is unresolved. Germline CDR1 reads MNHEY; CDR2 reads SMNVEV (reference sequence). This CDR3 is built from 17 residues. Trimming cost V 2 bases and J 4 bases, with 17 bases left between them. CDR3 nucleotide sequence: TGTGCCAGCAGTTTAAGCTCCCCAGACACTTATAATGAAAAACTGTTTTTT. Amino acid sequence: CASSLSSPDTYNEKLFF.

This sequence joins TRBV5-1 and TRBJ2-5; D might be TRBD2 (5 bases). V lost 3 bases to trimming and J lost 7 bases, with 19 bases between them. Germline CDR1 SGHRS, CDR2 YFSETQ. The CDR3 runs to 15 residues. The CDR3 nucleotides are TGCGCCAGCAGCTCCGGGGAACCCACTCCTGCGACCCAGTACTTC. Its translation: CASSSGEPTPATQYF.

The V gene is TRBV11-2, the J gene TRBJ2-2; D is perhaps TRBD2 (6 bases). Germline CDR1 SGHAT, CDR2 FQNNGV. The length of the CDR3 is 19 residues. V was clipped by 5 bases and J by 5 bases, with 27 bases between them. The CDR3 sequence: CASSKKDGGSRSRTGELFF. The CDR3 nucleotides are TGTGCCAGCAGCAAAAAAGATGGGGGGTCGCGGTCGCGGACCGGGGAGCTGTTTTTT.

V and J are TRBV19 and TRBJ1-5; no clear D. This CDR3 region has 14 residues. Germline-derived CDR1 and CDR2 are LNHDA and SQIVND (reference sequence). With 5 bases removed from V and 3 bases from J, the gap between germline ends came to 11 bases. DNA of the CDR3: TGTGCCAGTAGTCGGGGAATGATCAATCAGCCCCAGCATTTT. It encodes CASSRGMINQPQHF. Full variable domain (missing parts from reference TRBV19 and TRBJ1-5): DGGITQSPKYLFRKEGQNVTLSCEQNLNHDAMYWYRQDPGQGLRLIYYSQIVNDFQKGDIAEGYSVSREKKESFPLTVTSAQKNPTAFYLCASSRGMINQPQHFGDGTRLSIL.

V usage is TRBV7-9 and J usage is TRBJ1-2; TRBD1 is a possible D gene (5 bases). V gave up 5 bases and J gave up 8 bases, with 15 bases separating them. CDR1 is SEHNR and CDR2 is FQNEAQ in the germline V gene (reference sequence). This CDR3 is built from 13 residues. CDR3 amino acids: CASSPAGLGGYTF. The CDR3 DNA is TGTGCCAGCAGCCCCGCGGGGCTGGGAGGCTACACCTTC.

V usage is TRBV19 and J usage is TRBJ2-5; D possibly corresponds to TRBD2 (5 bases). V dropped 7 bases and J dropped 9 bases, with 15 bases sitting between them. The CDR3 has 12 residues. Looked up from germline, CDR1 is LNHDA and CDR2 is SQIVND (reference sequence). This CDR3 is CASNNLGEPQYF. The CDR3 region has the DNA TGTGCCAGTAACAATCTCGGGGAACCCCAGTACTTC.

The chain carries TRBV11-2 and TRBJ1-1; tentatively, D is TRBD1 (6 bases). Germline loops: CDR1 SGHAT, CDR2 FQNNGV. The CDR3 has 14 residues. The ends were cut back, 4 bases at V and 6 bases at J, with 15 bases in the middle. Here the CDR3 reads CASSSLQGDAEAFF. For the CDR3, the DNA is TGTGCCAGCAGCTCCCTACAGGGAGATGCTGAAGCTTTCTTT. The full variable domain, rest sourced from reference TRBV11-2 and TRBJ1-1, is EAGVAQSPRYKIIEKRQSVAFWCNPISGHATLYWYQQILGQGPKLLIQFQNNGVVDDSQLPKDRFSAERLKGVDSTLKIQPAKLEDSAVYLCASSSLQGDAEAFFGQGTRLTVV.

This chain uses TRBV28 with TRBJ1-2; possible D gene TRBD1, 5 bases. From germline, CDR1 is MDHEN and CDR2 SYDVKM. The CDR3 consists of 14 residues. Trimming cost V 6 bases and J 3 bases, with 14 bases left between them. The CDR3 DNA sequence: TGTGCCAGCAGGACACCGGGGGGTTACTATGGCTACACCTTC. It yields the protein CASRTPGGYYGYTF.

The rearrangement joins TRBV28 to TRBJ1-4, with 8 bases matching TRBD1. CDR1 MDHEN and CDR2 SYDVKM come from the germline V gene. V lost 6 bases, J lost 7 bases, and 7 bases stayed unmatched. This CDR3 contains 14 residues. The CDR3 DNA is TGTGCCAGCAGAACAGGGGGGCGCAGTGAAAAACTGTTTTTT. Amino acids: CASRTGGRSEKLFF.

The rearrangement joins TRBV30 to TRBJ2-7; 7 positions match TRBD1. Per germline, CDR1 GTSNPN and CDR2 SVGIG (reference sequence). V lost 8 bases and J lost 1; bases outside the gene matches: 5. CDR3 length: 12 amino acids. The CDR3 nucleotides read TGTGCCGGGCGACAGGGATCCTACGAGCAGTACTTC. Protein: CAGRQGSYEQYF. Drawing the rest from reference TRBV30 and TRBJ2-7, the complete variable domain is SQTIHQWPATLVQPVGSPLSLECTVEGTSNPNLYWYRQAAGRGLQLLFYSVGIGQISSEVPQNLSASRPQDRQFILSSKKLLLSDSGFYLCAGRQGSYEQYFGPGTRLTVT.

This clone appeared a single time. The V and J genes are TRBV11-3 and TRBJ2-1; 10 nucleotides line up with TRBD1. V shed 5 bases and J 6 bases; nucleotides not matched to a gene: 16. CDR1 and CDR2 from the germline V gene are SGHNT and YENEEA. CDR3 length: 18 residues. The CDR3 reads CASSARPYGTGVFNEQFF. CDR3 DNA sequence: TGTGCCAGCAGCGCTAGACCCTATGGGACAGGGGTTTTCAATGAGCAGTTCTTC.

This chain links TRBV10-3 with TRBJ2-1; D is possibly TRBD2 (5 bases). Germline lookup yields CDR1 ENHRY and CDR2 SYGVKD. The CDR3 runs 16 residues. Trimming pared 0 bases from V and 5 bases from J, leaving 14 bases between. The CDR3 nucleotides are TGTGCCATCAGTGAGTCCCTCGGGGTAGGGAACAATGAGCAGTTCTTC. It codes for CAISESLGVGNNEQFF.

V usage is TRBV15 and J usage is TRBJ1-2; no clear D. Germline V gene data show CDR1 as LNHNV and CDR2 as YYDKDF (reference sequence). Trimming removed 1 base from V and 0 bases from J, with 9 bases in between. The CDR3 covers 15 residues. This CDR3 is CATSRGEGANYGYTF. The DNA of the CDR3 is TGTGCCACCAGCAGAGGGGAGGGAGCTAACTATGGCTACACCTTC. The full variable domain, with the rest looked up from reference TRBV15 and TRBJ1-2, is DAMVIQNPRYQVTQFGKPVTLSCSQTLNHNVMYWYQQKSSQAPKLLFHYYDKDFNNEADTPDNFQSRRPNTSFCFLDIRSPGLGDTAMYLCATSRGEGANYGYTFGSGTRLTVV.

Written as DNA, the CDR3 is TGTGCCAGCAGCCCAGGACTAGCGGGGTCGCAGGGGGAGCTGTTTTTT. It encodes CASSPGLAGSQGELFF. The chain joins TRBV7-3 to TRBJ2-2; 12 nucleotides line up with TRBD2. Germline V gene sequence: CDR1 SGHTA, CDR2 FQGTGA. With 5 bases clipped from V and 8 bases from J, the junction kept 9 bases outside the gene matches. CDR3 length equals 16 residues.

The V gene is TRBV30, the J gene TRBJ2-3, with D perhaps TRBD2 (6 bases). The CDR3 has 14 residues. Germline CDR1 and CDR2: GTSNPN and SVGIG (reference sequence). The V and J ends lost 4 bases and 5 bases respectively, with 16 bases between them. The CDR3 reads CAWTERAYLDTQYF. CDR3 DNA sequence: TGTGCCTGGACTGAGCGGGCCTACCTAGATACGCAGTATTTT.

The chain links TRBV14 to TRBJ2-2, with D maybe TRBD2 (7 bases). The CDR3 is made up of 16 amino acids. Germline CDR1 is SGHDN and CDR2 is FVKESK. V was shortened by 2 bases and J by 0 bases, with 10 bases between the two germline ends. The CDR3 DNA reads as TGTGCCAGCAGCCAATCCGGGGGGCCGAACACCGGGGAGCTGTTTTTT. Amino acid sequence: CASSQSGGPNTGELFF.

The genes are TRBV6-4 and TRBJ1-1, with TRBD1 matching over 8 bases. The CDR3 has 14 amino acids. Trimming cost V 2 bases and J 5 bases; bases outside gene matches: 4. From germline, CDR1 is MRHNA and CDR2 SNTAGT. CDR3 in DNA: TGTGCCAGCAGTGACGGACAGGGTGGAACTGAAGCTTTCTTT. Translated: CASSDGQGGTEAFF.

The V and J genes are TRBV11-2 and TRBJ2-1, with D perhaps matching TRBD1 (5 bases). With 6 bases removed from V and 0 bases from J, the gap between germline ends came to 12 bases. CDR1 SGHAT and CDR2 FQNNGV come from the germline V gene. The CDR3 covers 15 residues. As DNA, the CDR3 is TGTGCCAGCAGAGGATACAGGAGCTCCTACAATGAGCAGTTCTTC. Its translation: CASRGYRSSYNEQFF.

The V gene is TRBV11-2, the J gene TRBJ2-7; perhaps TRBD1 as D (5 bases). Germline CDR1 reads SGHAT; CDR2 reads FQNNGV. Trimming pared 3 bases from V and 6 bases from J, leaving 12 bases between. This CDR3 spans 13 amino acids. In nucleotides, the CDR3 is TGTGCCAGCAGCTTCCCAGGGAAGGGCGAGCAGTACTTC. The encoded protein is CASSFPGKGEQYF. The variable domain in full, with the rest retrieved from reference TRBV11-2 and TRBJ2-7, is EAGVAQSPRYKIIEKRQSVAFWCNPISGHATLYWYQQILGQGPKLLIQFQNNGVVDDSQLPKDRFSAERLKGVDSTLKIQPAKLEDSAVYLCASSFPGKGEQYFGPGTRLTVT.

The chain carries TRBV15 and TRBJ1-4; 7 bases match TRBD1. With 6 bases clipped from V and 3 bases from J, the junction kept 7 bases outside the gene matches. Germline V gene lookup returns CDR1 LNHNV and CDR2 YYDKDF (reference sequence). The CDR3 is made up of 15 amino acids. CDR3 in amino acids: CATRKGDSPNEKLFF. The CDR3, as DNA: TGTGCCACCAGGAAGGGGGACAGCCCTAATGAAAAACTGTTTTTT. Drawing the rest from reference TRBV15 and TRBJ1-4, the complete variable domain is DAMVIQNPRYQVTQFGKPVTLSCSQTLNHNVMYWYQQKSSQAPKLLFHYYDKDFNNEADTPDNFQSRRPNTSFCFLDIRSPGLGDTAMYLCATRKGDSPNEKLFFGSGTQLSVL.

V and J are TRBV5-4 and TRBJ2-7; tentatively, D is TRBD2 (5 bases). Germline V gene lookup returns CDR1 SGHNT and CDR2 YYREEE (reference sequence). The CDR3 length is 15 residues. V shed 0 bases and J shed 1 base, with 11 bases lying between them. Written as DNA, the CDR3 is TGTGCCAGCAGCTTGGCTCGGGGTGGGTCCTACGAGCAGTACTTC. This gives the protein CASSLARGGSYEQYF.

The rearrangement links TRBV19 to TRBJ2-1; 8 nucleotides match TRBD2. Germline V CDR1 and CDR2: LNHDA, SQIVND (reference sequence). V shed 2 bases and J 7 bases; nucleotides not matched to a gene: 7. This CDR3 spans 15 amino acids. In DNA form, the CDR3 reads TGTGCCAGTAGTATACCGGGACTAGATCGAAATGAGCAGTTCTTC. Translated, it gives CASSIPGLDRNEQFF.

This sequence joins TRBV21-1 and TRBJ2-1; the D segment call TRBD1 is taken from the table without a DNA check. TRBV21-1 is marked as a pseudogene. This CDR3 is 19 amino acids long. The DNA of the CDR3 is TGTGCCAGCAGCACCTCCCCAGGTTTGTTCCGGGACAGCGCTGGTGAGCAGTTCTTC. It yields the protein CASSTSPGLFRDSAGEQFF.